The present entry profiles one T cell receptor (beta chain) with its context. As handled by the study authors: Amplification of reference gene primers provided the estimated nucleated cell counts. Method: immunoSEQ multiplex PCR; TCRdb's copy keeps in-frame clones and lacks some. V, J and clone size are those of that table, while D and trimming were read from the DNA. The sample yields more than 95,000 clones, almost 70% seen once. This entry is derived from a study of blood T cell repertoires in COVID-19. Across the whole study: Samples came from the United States, Italy and Spain, spanning acute and convalescent COVID-19. Sources were T cells, B-cell-depleted T cells, or PBMCs; the material itself was cDNA or gDNA.

With 0 bases removed from V and 0 bases from J, the gap between germline ends came to 9 bases. The CDR3 consists of 15 residues. CDR1 SGHRS and CDR2 YFSETQ come from the germline V gene. This sequence originates from a woman in her seventies with acute or convalescent COVID-19. The V and J genes are TRBV5-1 and TRBJ2-5; the D gene is possibly TRBD1 (5 bases). Sequencing was carried out using peripheral blood. CDR3 DNA sequence: TGCGCCAGCAGCTTGGCGGCAGGGTACCAAGAGACCCAGTACTTC. It is translated as CASSLAAGYQETQYF.